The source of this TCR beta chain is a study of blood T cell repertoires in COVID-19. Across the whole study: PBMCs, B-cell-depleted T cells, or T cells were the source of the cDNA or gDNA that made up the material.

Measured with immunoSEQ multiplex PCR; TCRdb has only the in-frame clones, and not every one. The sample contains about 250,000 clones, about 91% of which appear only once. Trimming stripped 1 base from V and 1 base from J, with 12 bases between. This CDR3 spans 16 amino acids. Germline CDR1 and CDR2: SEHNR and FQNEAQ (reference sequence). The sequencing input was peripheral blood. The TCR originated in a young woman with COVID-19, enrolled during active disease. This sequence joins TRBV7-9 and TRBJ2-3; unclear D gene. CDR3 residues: CASSLDRVVGTDTQYF. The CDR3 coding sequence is TGTGCCAGCAGCTTAGATCGGGTGGTGGGCACAGATACGCAGTATTTT.